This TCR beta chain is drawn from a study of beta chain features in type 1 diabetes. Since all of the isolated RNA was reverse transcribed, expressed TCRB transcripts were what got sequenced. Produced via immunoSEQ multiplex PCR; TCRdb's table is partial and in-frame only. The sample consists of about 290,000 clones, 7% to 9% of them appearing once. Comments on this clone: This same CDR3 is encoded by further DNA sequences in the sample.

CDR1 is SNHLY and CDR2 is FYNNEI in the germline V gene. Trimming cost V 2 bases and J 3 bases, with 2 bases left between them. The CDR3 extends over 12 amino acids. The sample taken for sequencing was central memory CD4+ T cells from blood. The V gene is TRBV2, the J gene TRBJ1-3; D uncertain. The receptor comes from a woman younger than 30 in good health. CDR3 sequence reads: CASSESGNTIYF. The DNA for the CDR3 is TGTGCCAGCAGTGAAAGTGGAAACACCATATATTTT.